This TCR beta chain was sequenced during a study of molecular identifiers for immune sequencing clone quantification. Study conclusions and caveats: The study reportedly detected spiked Jurkat TCR RNA from one cell among approximately 1 million naive cells.

The CDR3 is 15 amino acids. Germline values: CDR1 KGHSH, CDR2 LQKENI. Trimming left V 5 bases short and J 0 bases short, with 12 bases between. This clonotype was observed a handful of times. Its antigen is still unknown. In TCRdb, the PCR reads were re-called with MiXCR into one record per CDR3 protein. The table has over 300,000 distinct CDR3 sequences, about 22% seen once. The sorting of naive CD8 T cells used the CD8+CD4-CCR7+CD45RA+ phenotype. The chain uses TRBV18 and TRBJ2-3, with D perhaps matching TRBD1 (6 bases). Sequencing was done on a sample of naive CD8+ T cells from blood, with Jurkat cell RNA spiked in. The subset was: FACS-sorted CD8+CD4-CCR7+CD45RA+ naive T cells. This TCR was recovered from a human donor in good health. Some libraries in this study had Jurkat cell RNA spiked in. The chain's CDR3 is CASSSTGQSTDTQYF. CDR3 bases: TGTGCCAGCTCATCCACAGGGCAAAGCACAGATACGCAGTATTTT.